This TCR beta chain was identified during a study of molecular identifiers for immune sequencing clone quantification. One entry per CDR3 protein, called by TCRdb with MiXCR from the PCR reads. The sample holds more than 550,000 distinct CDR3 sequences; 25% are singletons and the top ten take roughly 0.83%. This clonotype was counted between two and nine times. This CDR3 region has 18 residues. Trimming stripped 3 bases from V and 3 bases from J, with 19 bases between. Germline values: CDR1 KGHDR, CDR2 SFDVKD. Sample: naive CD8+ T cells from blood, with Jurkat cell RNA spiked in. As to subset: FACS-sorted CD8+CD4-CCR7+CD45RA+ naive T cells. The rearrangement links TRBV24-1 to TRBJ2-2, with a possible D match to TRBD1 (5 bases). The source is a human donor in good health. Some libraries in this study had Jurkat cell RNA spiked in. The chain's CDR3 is CATSDPTDPGQDTGELFF. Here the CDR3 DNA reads TGTGCCACCAGTGATCCTACTGACCCAGGGCAGGACACCGGGGAGCTGTTTTTT.